Listed below are T cell receptor beta chains from one sample, sequenced in a study of patients and donors after allogeneic stem cell transplantation. TCRdb reanalysed the RT-PCR reads using MiXCR and keeps one entry per CDR3 protein. The repertoire consists of about 160,000 distinct CDR3 sequences, with approximately 40% occurring once and the leading ten covering less than 60%. The source material was blood, either unsorted or a sorted T cell fraction (not recorded which). Every receptor here comes from a human donor who was either an allogeneic HSCT recipient or a stem cell or donor lymphocyte infusion donor (not recorded which). It is not recorded whose cells these are; they may come from a transplant donor. CDR3s include the opening cysteine and the closing phenylalanine or tryptophan. The order of the fields is V gene, clone size, D gene, J gene, CDR3 DNA, CDR3 protein. The D gene is left open where the match is weak. The size entry is marked missing in some rows and otherwise reads once, few, many or a size class.

>TRBV6-1|NA|NA|TRBJ2-1
TGTGCCAGCGGACCAGCAAGGGGGGGTCTTAAAGAGCAGTTCTTC
CASGPARGGLKEQFF
>TRBV12-3/TRBV12-4|NA|NA|TRBJ2-5
TGTGCCAGCAGTTTAGCGAGGGGAGTATGGACCGACTTC
CASSLARGVWTDF
>TRBV15|few|NA|TRBJ1-5
TGTGCCACCAGCAGACCTCCTGAGGTTAGCAATCAGCCCCAGCATTTT
CATSRPPEVSNQPQHF
>TRBV29-1|NA|NA|TRBJ2-5
TGCAGCGTTGAAGAGGGGGAAGAGACCCAGTACTTC
CSVEEGEETQYF
>TRBV20-1|NA|NA|TRBJ1-6
TGCAGTGCTAGAGAAACAGGGTATAATTCACCCCTCCACTTT
CSARETGYNSPLHF
>TRBV4-3|few|NA|TRBJ2-7
TGCGCCAGCAGCCAAGACCCAGGGATCTACGAGCAGTACTTC
CASSQDPGIYEQYF
>TRBV12-3/TRBV12-4|once|NA|TRBJ2-1
TGTGCCAGCAGTCAAAACACCTTCACCTCCTACAATGAGCAGTTCTTC
CASSQNTFTSYNEQFF
>TRBV6-5|once|NA|TRBJ2-2
TGTGCCAGCAGTTACAATAGGGGCGCGAACACCGGGGAGCTGTTTTTT
CASSYNRGANTGELFF
>TRBV6-2/TRBV6-3|NA|NA|TRBJ2-1
TGTGCCAGCAGTTACTCGACGGTACAGGAATACAATGAGCAGTTCTTC
CASSYSTVQEYNEQFF
>TRBV12-3/TRBV12-4|NA|NA|TRBJ1-2
TGTGCCAGCGGTTCCCGGGGAGAGGATGGCTACACCTTC
CASGSRGEDGYTF
>TRBV20-1|NA|NA|TRBJ1-2
TGCAGTGCTCCCTCGGCGTGGCTTGGCTACACCTTC
CSAPSAWLGYTF
>TRBV11-2|few|NA|TRBJ2-3
TGTGCCAGCAGCTTATTAACAAGCACAGATACGCAGTATTTT
CASSLLTSTDTQYF
>TRBV20-1|NA|NA|TRBJ2-7
TGCAGTGCCCCGGGCATCTACGAGCAGTACTTC
CSAPGIYEQYF
>TRBV9|NA|TRBD1|TRBJ1-1
TGTGCCAGCAGCCTGGGGACAGGGCCTATTGAAGCTTTCTTT
CASSLGTGPIEAFF
>TRBV9|NA|NA|TRBJ2-7
TGTGCCAGCAGCGTAGGGGACTCCTACGAGCAGTACTTC
CASSVGDSYEQYF
>TRBV12-3/TRBV12-4|NA|NA|TRBJ1-5
TGTGCCAGCAGTTTCCTCACGGGCCAGCCCCAGCATTTT
CASSFLTGQPQHF
>TRBV25-1|few|NA|TRBJ1-6
TGTGCCAGCAGTGACCCAGGGTATAATTCACCCCTCCACTTT
CASSDPGYNSPLHF
>TRBV27|NA|TRBD1|TRBJ1-5
TGTGCCAGCAGCCCCGGGACAGGGATCAGCAATCAGCCCCAGCATTTT
CASSPGTGISNQPQHF
>TRBV7-8|few|TRBD1|TRBJ1-6
TGTGCCAGCAGCTTAACCCAGGGGGCTAATTCACCCCTCCACTTT
CASSLTQGANSPLHF
>TRBV24-1|once|NA|TRBJ2-3
TGTGCCACGAGTGGGCCCTCCCAAGAGGGGCAAACAGATACGCAGTATTTT
CATSGPSQEGQTDTQYF